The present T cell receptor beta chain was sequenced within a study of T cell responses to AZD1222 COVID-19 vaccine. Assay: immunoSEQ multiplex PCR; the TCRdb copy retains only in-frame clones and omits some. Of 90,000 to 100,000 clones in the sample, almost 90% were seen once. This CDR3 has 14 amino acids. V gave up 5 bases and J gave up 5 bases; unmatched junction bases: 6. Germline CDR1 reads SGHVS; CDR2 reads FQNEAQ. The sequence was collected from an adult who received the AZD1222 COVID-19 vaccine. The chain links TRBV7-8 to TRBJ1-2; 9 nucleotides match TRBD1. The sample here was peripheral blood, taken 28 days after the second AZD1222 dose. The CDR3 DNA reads TGTGCCAGCAGCGAGGGACAGGGCCATTATGGCTACACCTTC. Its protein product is CASSEGQGHYGYTF.